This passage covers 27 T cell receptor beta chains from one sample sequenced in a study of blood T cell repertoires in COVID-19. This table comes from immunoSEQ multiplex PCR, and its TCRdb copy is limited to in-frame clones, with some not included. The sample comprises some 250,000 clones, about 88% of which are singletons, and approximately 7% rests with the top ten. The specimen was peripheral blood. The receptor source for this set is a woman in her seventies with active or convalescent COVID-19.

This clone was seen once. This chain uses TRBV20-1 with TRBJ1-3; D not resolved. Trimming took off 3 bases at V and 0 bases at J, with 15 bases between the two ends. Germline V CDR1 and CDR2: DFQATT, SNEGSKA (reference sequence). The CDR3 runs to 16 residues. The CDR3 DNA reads TGCAGTGCTAGTAGCGGGTTTCAGACCTCTGGAAACACCATATATTTT. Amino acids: CSASSGFQTSGNTIYF.

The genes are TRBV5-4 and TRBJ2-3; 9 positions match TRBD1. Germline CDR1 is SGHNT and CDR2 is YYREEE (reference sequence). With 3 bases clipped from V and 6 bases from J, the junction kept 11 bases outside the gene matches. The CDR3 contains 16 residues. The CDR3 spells CASSWIGGTGKDTQYF. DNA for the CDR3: TGTGCCAGCAGCTGGATAGGCGGGACAGGGAAGGATACGCAGTATTTT.

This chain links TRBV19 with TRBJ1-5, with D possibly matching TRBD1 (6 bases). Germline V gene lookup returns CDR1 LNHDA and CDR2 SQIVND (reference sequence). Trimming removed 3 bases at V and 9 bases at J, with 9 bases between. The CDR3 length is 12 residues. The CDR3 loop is CASSMGGRPQHF. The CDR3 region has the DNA TGTGCCAGTAGTATGGGGGGGCGGCCCCAGCATTTT.

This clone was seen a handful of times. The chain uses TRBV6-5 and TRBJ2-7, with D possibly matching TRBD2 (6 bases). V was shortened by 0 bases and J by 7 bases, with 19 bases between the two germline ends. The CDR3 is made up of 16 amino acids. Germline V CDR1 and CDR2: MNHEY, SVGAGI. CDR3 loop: CASSYSVRDSPYEQYF. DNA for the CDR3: TGTGCCAGCAGTTACTCGGTCAGGGACTCCCCTTATGAGCAGTACTTC.

The DNA of the CDR3 is TGTGCCACCAGTGACCCCGGGACAGTCTATGGCTACACCTTC. Translation: CATSDPGTVYGYTF. The chain links TRBV24-1 to TRBJ1-2, with 7 bases lining up with TRBD1. The CDR3 is 14 residues long. With V trimmed by 4 bases and J by 4 bases, 5 bases remained unmatched. Germline V gives CDR1 KGHDR, CDR2 SFDVKD.

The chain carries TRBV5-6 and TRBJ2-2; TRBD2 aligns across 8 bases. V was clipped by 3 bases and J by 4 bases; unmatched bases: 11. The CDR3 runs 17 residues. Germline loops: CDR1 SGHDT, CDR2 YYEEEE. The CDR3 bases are TGTGCCAGCAGCTCCGCCGCAGCGGGGGTTCTCACCGGGGAGCTGTTTTTT. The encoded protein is CASSSAAAGVLTGELFF.

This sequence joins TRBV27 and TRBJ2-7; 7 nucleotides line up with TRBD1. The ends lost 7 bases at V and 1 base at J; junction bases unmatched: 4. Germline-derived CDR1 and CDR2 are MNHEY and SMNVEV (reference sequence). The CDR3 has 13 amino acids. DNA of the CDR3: TGTGCCAGCACGGGACAGAATTCCTACGAGCAGTACTTC. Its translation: CASTGQNSYEQYF.

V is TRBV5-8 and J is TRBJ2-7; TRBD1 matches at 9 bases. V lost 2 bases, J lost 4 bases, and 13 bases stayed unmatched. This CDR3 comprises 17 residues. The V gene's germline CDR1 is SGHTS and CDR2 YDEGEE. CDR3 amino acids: CASSFTGTGFPGYEQYF. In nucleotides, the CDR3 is TGTGCCAGCAGCTTTACCGGGACAGGGTTCCCGGGTTACGAGCAGTACTTC.

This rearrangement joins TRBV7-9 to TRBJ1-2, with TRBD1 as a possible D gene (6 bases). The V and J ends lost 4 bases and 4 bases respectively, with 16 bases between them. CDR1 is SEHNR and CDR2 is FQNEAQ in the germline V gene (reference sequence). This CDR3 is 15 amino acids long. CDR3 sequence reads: CASSSPQGMGYGYTF. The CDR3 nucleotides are TGTGCCAGCAGCTCACCTCAGGGGATGGGCTATGGCTACACCTTC.

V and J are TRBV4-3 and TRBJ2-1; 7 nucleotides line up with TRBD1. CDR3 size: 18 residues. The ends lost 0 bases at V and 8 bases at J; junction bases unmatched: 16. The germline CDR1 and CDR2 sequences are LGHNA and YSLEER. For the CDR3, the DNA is TGCGCCAGCAGCCAAGAAGGCCGAGGGGACAGAAGATTCGATGAGCAGTTCTTC. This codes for CASSQEGRGDRRFDEQFF.

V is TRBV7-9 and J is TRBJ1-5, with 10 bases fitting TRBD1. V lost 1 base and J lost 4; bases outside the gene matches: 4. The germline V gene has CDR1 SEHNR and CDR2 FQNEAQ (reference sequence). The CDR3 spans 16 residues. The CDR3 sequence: CASSLGGTGENQPQHF. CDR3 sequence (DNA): TGTGCCAGCAGCTTAGGAGGGACAGGGGAAAATCAGCCCCAGCATTTT.

This CDR3 is CASSGRGFDQPQHF. CDR3 sequence (DNA): TGTGCCAGCAGCGGGAGGGGTTTCGATCAGCCCCAGCATTTT. The V call is TRBV7-2, the J call TRBJ1-5; tentatively, D is TRBD1 (5 bases). V was pared by 5 bases and J by 5 bases, with 13 bases between. Per the germline V gene, CDR1 is SGHTA and CDR2 is FQGNSA. The CDR3 totals 14 residues.

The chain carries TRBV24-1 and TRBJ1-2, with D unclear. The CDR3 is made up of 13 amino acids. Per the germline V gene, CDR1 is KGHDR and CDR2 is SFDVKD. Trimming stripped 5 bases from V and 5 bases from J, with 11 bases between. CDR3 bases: TGTGCCACCAGTGGGCTGTCAGATTATGGCTACACCTTC. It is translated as CATSGLSDYGYTF.

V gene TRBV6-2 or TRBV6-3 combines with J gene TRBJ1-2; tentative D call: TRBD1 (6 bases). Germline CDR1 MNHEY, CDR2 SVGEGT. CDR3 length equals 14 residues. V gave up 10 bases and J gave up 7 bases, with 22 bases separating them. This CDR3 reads CATTPTGGRIGYTF. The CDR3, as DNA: TGTGCCACCACCCCTACGGGGGGGCGCATTGGCTACACCTTC.

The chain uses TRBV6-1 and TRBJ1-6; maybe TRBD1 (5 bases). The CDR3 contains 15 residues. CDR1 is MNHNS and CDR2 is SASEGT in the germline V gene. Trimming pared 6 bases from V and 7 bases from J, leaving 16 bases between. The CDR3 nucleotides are TGTGCCAGCAGCGTGCGGGGCAGTGAGAATTCACCCCTCCACTTT. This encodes CASSVRGSENSPLHF.

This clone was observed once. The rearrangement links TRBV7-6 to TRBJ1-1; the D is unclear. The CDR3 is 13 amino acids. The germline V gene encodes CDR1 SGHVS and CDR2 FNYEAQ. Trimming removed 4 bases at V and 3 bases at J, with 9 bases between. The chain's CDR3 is CASSSRRDTEAFF. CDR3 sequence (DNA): TGTGCCAGCAGCTCCCGTCGGGACACTGAAGCTTTCTTT.

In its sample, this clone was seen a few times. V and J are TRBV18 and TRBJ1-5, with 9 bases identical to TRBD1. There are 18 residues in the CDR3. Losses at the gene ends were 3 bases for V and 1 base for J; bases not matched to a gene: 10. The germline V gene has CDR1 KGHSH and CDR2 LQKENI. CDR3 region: CASSPPGQGGVSNQPQHF. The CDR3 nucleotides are TGTGCCAGCTCACCGCCGGGACAGGGTGGTGTAAGCAATCAGCCCCAGCATTTT.

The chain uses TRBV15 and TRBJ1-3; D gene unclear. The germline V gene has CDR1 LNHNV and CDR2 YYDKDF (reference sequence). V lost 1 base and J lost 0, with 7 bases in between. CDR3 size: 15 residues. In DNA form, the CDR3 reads TGTGCCACCAGCAGAGCCGGGGTCTCTGGAAACACCATATATTTT. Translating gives CATSRAGVSGNTIYF.

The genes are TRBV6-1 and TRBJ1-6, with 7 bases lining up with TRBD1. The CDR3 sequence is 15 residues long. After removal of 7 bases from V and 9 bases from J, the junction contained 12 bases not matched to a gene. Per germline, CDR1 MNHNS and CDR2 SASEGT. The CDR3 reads CASTRGEGAISPLHF. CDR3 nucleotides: TGTGCCAGCACCCGAGGAGAGGGGGCGATTTCACCCCTCCACTTT.

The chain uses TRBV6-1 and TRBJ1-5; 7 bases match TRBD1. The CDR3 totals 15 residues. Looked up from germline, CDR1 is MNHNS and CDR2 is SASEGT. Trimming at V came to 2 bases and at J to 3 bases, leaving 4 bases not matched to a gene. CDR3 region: CASSEMQGVNQPQHF. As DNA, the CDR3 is TGTGCCAGCAGTGAAATGCAGGGGGTCAATCAGCCCCAGCATTTT.

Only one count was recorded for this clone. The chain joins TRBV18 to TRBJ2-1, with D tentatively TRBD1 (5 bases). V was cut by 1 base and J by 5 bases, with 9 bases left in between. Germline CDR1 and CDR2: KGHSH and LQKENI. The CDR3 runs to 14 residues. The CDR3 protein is CASSPLDTHNEQFF. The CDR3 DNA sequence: TGTGCCAGCTCACCACTGGACACCCACAATGAGCAGTTCTTC.

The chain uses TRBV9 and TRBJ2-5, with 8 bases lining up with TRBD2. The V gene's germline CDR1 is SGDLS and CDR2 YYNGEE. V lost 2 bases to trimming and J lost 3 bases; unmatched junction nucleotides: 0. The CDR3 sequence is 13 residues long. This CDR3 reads CASSVSGEETQYF. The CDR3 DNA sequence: TGTGCCAGCAGCGTTAGCGGGGAAGAGACCCAGTACTTC.

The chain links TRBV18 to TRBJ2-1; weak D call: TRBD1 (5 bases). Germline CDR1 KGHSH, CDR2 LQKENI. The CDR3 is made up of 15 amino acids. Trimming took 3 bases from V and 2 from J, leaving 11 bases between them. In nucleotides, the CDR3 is TGTGCCAGCTCACCGCGCAGGGTACCCTACAATGAGCAGTTCTTC. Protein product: CASSPRRVPYNEQFF. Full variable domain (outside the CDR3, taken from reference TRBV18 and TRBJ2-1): NAGVMQNPRHLVRRRGQEARLRCSPMKGHSHVYWYRQLPEEGLKFMVYLQKENIIDESGMPKERFSAEFPKEGPSILRIQQVVRGDSAAYFCASSPRRVPYNEQFFGPGTRLTVL.

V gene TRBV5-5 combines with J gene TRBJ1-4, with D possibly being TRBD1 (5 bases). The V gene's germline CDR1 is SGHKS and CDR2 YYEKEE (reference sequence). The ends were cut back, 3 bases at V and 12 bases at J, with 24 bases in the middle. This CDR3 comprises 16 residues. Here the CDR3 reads CASSSFGTPIGGQLFF. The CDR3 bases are TGTGCCAGCAGCTCCTTCGGGACGCCCATAGGAGGGCAACTGTTTTTT.

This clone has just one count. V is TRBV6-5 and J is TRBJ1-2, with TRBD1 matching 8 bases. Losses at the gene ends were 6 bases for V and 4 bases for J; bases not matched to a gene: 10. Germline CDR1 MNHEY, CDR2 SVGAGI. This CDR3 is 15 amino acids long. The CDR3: CASRDRQGMGYGYTF. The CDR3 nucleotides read TGTGCCAGCAGGGATAGACAGGGGATGGGCTATGGCTACACCTTC.

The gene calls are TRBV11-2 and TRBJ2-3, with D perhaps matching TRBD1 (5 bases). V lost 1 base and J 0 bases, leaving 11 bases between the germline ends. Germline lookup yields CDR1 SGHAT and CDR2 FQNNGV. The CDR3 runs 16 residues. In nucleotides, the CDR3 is TGTGCCAGCAGCTTAGGGGCAGGGCCTAGCACAGATACGCAGTATTTT. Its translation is CASSLGAGPSTDTQYF.

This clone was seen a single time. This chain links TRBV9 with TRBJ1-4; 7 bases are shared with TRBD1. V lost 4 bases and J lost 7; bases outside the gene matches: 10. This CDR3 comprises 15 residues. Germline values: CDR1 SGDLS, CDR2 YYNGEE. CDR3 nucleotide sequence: TGTGCCAGCAGCCCTCGTCAGGGGGAGCCTGAAAAACTGTTTTTT. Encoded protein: CASSPRQGEPEKLFF.